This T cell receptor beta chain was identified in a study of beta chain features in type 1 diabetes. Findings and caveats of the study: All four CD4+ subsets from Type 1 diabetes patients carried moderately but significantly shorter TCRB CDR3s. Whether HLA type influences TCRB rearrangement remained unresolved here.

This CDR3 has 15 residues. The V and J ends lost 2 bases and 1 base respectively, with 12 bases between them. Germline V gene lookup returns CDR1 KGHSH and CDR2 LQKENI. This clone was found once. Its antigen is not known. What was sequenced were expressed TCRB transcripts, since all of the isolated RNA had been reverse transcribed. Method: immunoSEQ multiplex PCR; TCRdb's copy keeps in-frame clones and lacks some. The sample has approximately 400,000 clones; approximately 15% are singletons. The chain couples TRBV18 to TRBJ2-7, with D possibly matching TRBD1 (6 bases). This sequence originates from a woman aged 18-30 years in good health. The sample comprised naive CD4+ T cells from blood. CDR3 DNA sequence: TGTGCCAGCTCACCAAGTGTACAGGGTTCCTACGAGCAGTACTTC. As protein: CASSPSVQGSYEQYF.